The T cell receptor beta chain under discussion was sequenced for a study of cytomegalovirus exposure and HLA in healthy donors. This clone was observed once. Germline V gives CDR1 MGHRA, CDR2 YSYEKL. The CDR3 has 16 residues. The V and J ends lost 3 bases and 6 bases respectively, with 21 bases between them. PCR amplification relied on 60 Vbeta primers (plus 13 Jbeta primers). Sequenced by immunoSEQ multiplex PCR; TCRdb stores in-frame clones only, minus some. The data show a few hundred thousand clones, with around 75% seen just once and approximately 1.7% held by the top ten. The chain joins TRBV4-1 to TRBJ2-7, with D possibly TRBD2 on 5 matching bases. The sequenced sample consisted of PBMCs. The TCR comes from a woman younger than 45 in good health and CMV-seronegative. Here the CDR3 DNA reads TGCGCCAGCAGCCAGGGCGGGTCCCCTCTTCCCCTCGAGCAGTACTTC. Encoded protein: CASSQGGSPLPLEQYF.